This T cell receptor beta chain derives from a study of CD8 T cells in Susac syndrome. Random hexamers were used to reverse transcribe the RNA input (roughly 0.5 to 1 ug). An immunoSEQ multiplex PCR generated amplified TCR beta CDR3 products spanning 54 Vbeta and 13 Jbeta. TCRdb redid the calling of the immunoSEQ multiplex PCR reads with MiXCR, one entry per CDR3 protein. The sample holds some 300,000 distinct CDR3 sequences, over 75% seen once. J was trimmed by 4 bases and V by 7 bases; bases with no gene match: 14. The CDR3 loop spans 16 amino acids. CDR1 is MDHEN, CDR2 SYDVKM, per germline. This chain joins TRBV28 and TRBJ1-2; 8 bases fit TRBD1. The sequence was obtained from a human donor with multiple sclerosis. The sample consisted of CD8+ T cells from PBMCs. The DNA for the CDR3 is TGTGCCAGCAAAGATACAGGGGGAGGCCGGGGCTATGGCTACACCTTC. It codes for CASKDTGGGRGYGYTF.